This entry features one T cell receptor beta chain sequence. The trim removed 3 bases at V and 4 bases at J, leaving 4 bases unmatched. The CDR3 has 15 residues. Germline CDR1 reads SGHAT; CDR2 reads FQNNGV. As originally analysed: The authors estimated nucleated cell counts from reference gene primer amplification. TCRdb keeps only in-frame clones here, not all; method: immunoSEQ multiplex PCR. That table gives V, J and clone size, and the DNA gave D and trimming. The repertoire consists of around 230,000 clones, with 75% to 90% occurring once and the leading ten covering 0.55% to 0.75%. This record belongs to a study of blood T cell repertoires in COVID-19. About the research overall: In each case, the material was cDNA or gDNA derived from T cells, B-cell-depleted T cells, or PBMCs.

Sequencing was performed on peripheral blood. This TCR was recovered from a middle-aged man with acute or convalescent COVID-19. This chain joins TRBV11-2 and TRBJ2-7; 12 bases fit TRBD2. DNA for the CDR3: TGTGCCAGCAGCTTGTCACTAGCGGGGGGATACGAGCAGTACTTC. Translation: CASSLSLAGGYEQYF.